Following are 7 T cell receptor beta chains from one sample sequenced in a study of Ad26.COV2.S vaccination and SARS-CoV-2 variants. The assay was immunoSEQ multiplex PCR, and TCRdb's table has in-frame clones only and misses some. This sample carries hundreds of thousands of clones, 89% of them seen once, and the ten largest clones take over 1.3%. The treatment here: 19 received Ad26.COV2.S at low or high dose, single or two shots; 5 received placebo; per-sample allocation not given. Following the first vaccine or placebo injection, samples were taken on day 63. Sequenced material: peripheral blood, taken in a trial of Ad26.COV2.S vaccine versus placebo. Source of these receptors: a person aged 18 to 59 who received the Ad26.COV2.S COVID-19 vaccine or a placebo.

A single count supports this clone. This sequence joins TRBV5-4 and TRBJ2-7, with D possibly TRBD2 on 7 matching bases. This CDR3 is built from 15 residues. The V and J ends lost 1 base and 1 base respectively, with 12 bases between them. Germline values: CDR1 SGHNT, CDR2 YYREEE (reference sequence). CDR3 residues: CASSLRAGASYEQYF. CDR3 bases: TGTGCCAGCAGCTTGAGGGCGGGGGCATCCTACGAGCAGTACTTC. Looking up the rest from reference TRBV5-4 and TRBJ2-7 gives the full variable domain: ETGVTQSPTHLIKTRGQQVTLRCSSQSGHNTVSWYQQALGQGPQFIFQYYREEENGRGNFPPRFSGLQFPNYSSELNVNALELDDSALYLCASSLRAGASYEQYFGPGTRLTVT.

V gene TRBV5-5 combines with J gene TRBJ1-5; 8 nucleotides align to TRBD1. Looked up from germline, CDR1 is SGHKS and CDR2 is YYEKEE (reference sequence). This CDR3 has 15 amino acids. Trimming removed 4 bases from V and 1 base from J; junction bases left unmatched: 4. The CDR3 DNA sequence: TGTGCCAGCAGCGACAGGGGCGGAAGCAATCAGCCCCAGCATTTT. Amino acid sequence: CASSDRGGSNQPQHF.

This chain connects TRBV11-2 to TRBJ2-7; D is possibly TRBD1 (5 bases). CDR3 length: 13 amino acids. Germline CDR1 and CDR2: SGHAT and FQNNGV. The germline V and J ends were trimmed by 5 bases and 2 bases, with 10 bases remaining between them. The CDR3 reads CASSQDIPYEQYF. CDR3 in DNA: TGTGCCAGCAGCCAGGACATACCCTACGAGCAGTACTTC.

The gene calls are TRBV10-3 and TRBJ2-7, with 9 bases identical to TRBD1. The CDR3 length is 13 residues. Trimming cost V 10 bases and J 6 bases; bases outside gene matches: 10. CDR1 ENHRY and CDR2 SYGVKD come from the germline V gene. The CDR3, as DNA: TGTGCCACGTCGGGGACAGGGACGGCCGAGCAGTACTTC. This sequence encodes CATSGTGTAEQYF.

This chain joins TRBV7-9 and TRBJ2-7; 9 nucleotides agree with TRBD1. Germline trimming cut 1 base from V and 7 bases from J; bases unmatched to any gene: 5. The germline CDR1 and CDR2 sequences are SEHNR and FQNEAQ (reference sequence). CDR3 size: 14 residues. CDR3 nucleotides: TGTGCCAGCAGCTTAGTGGGGACAGGGATTGAGCAGTACTTC. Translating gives CASSLVGTGIEQYF.

CDR3 bases: TGTGCCTGGAGTGTAAAAGGGACAGGGGGCGCGAACACTGAAGCTTTCTTT. It specifies CAWSVKGTGGANTEAFF. The V and J genes are TRBV30 and TRBJ1-1, with 12 bases aligning to TRBD1. The CDR3 is 17 amino acids. CDR1 and CDR2 (germline): GTSNPN, SVGIG (reference sequence). V was clipped by 0 bases and J by 1 base; unmatched bases: 6.

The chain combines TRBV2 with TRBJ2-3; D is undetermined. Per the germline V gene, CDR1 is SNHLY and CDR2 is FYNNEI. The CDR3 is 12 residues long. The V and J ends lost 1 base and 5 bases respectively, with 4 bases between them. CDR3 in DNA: TGTGCCAGCAGTGAAGTCGGAGATACGCAGTATTTT. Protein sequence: CASSEVGDTQYF.